The 18 T cell receptor beta chains given below trace back to one sample, sequenced in a study of T-cell memory formation after mild COVID-19. TCRdb called the 5' RACE reads again in MiXCR, with one record for every CDR3 protein. This table holds under 350,000 distinct CDR3 sequences, 15% to 20% found once. The sequencing sample was made of PBMCs or a T cell subset sorted from them (not recorded which). Receptors were obtained from a man between 18 and 29 years old who had mild COVID-19 (a few samples of this study predate the infection). Cell type and time point are not known.

This clonotype was observed at least ten times. The DNA of the CDR3 is TGTGCCAGCAGCTATAGAGGGCAACAGCCCCAGCATTTT. Its protein is CASSYRGQQPQHF. The rearrangement joins TRBV7-2 to TRBJ1-5; D gene uncertain. Germline values: CDR1 SGHTA, CDR2 FQGNSA. This CDR3 has 13 residues. V shed 4 bases and J shed 7 bases, with 11 bases lying between them.

The sample holds many counts of this clonotype. The chain carries TRBV29-1 and TRBJ2-5; 14 nucleotides match TRBD2. Germline trimming cut 6 bases from V and 4 bases from J; bases unmatched to any gene: 4. Looked up from germline, CDR1 is SQVTM and CDR2 is ANQGSEA. CDR3 length equals 14 residues. The CDR3 spells CSVGTSGGVETQYF. The CDR3 DNA follows: TGCAGCGTGGGGACTAGCGGGGGAGTAGAGACCCAGTACTTC.

This clonotype has ten or more counts. The chain recombines TRBV7-2 with TRBJ2-5; D uncertain. Trimming took off 4 bases at V and 5 bases at J, with 5 bases between the two ends. CDR3 length: 11 amino acids. The germline gives CDR1 SGHTA, CDR2 FQGNSA. The CDR3 protein is CASSSWETQYF. The CDR3 DNA is TGTGCCAGCAGCTCCTGGGAGACCCAGTACTTC.

The rearrangement links TRBV6-4 to TRBJ2-7, with a weak D call TRBD1 (5 bases). CDR1 and CDR2 from the germline V gene are MRHNA and SNTAGT. This CDR3 is 16 amino acids long. V lost 11 bases to trimming and J lost 2 bases, with 25 bases between them. The CDR3 sequence is CARKRGRPRSTYEQYV. In nucleotides, the CDR3 is TGTGCCCGAAAAAGGGGTAGGCCGCGGTCGACCTACGAGCAGTACGTC.

This clonotype has a handful of counts. The chain has TRBV5-1 and TRBJ1-2; TRBD1 might be the D (6 bases). Germline CDR1 is SGHRS and CDR2 is YFSETQ. V shed 0 bases and J shed 3 bases, with 6 bases lying between them. This CDR3 spans 13 amino acids. CDR3 DNA sequence: TGCGCCAGCAGCTTGGCAGGGGACTATGGCTACACCTTC. Its protein product is CASSLAGDYGYTF.

This clonotype was counted between two and nine times. The J gene is TRBJ1-1, the V gene TRBV5-1; D is uncertain. V lost 0 bases to trimming and J lost 1 base, with 7 bases between them. The CDR3 runs to 14 residues. From germline, CDR1 is SGHRS and CDR2 YFSETQ. CDR3 in DNA: TGCGCCAGCAGCTTGGTCCTCCAGAACACTGAAGCTTTCTTT. Encoded protein: CASSLVLQNTEAFF.

The chain combines TRBV5-1 with TRBJ1-1; D is possibly TRBD1 (6 bases). This CDR3 has 13 amino acids. Trimming pared 2 bases from V and 11 bases from J, leaving 16 bases between. CDR1 and CDR2 from the germline V gene are SGHRS and YFSETQ. The DNA of the CDR3 is TGCGCCAGCAGCTTACACAGGGCCGACTTTGCTTTCTTT. This translates into CASSLHRADFAFF. Drawing the rest from reference TRBV5-1 and TRBJ1-1, the complete variable domain is KAGVTQTPRYLIKTRGQQVTLSCSPISGHRSVSWYQQTPGQGLQFLFEYFSETQRNKGNFPGRFSGRQFSNSRSEMNVSTLELGDSALYLCASSLHRADFAFFGQGTRLTVV.

The chain carries TRBV10-3 and TRBJ1-5; tentative D call: TRBD1 (6 bases). Germline V gene lookup returns CDR1 ENHRY and CDR2 SYGVKD. CDR3 size: 14 residues. Trimming cost V 3 bases and J 5 bases, with 11 bases left between them. The CDR3 DNA follows: TGTGCCATCAGTGACTCAGGGGTAGATCAGCCCCAGCATTTT. This encodes CAISDSGVDQPQHF.

This clonotype came up a few times. The chain joins TRBV19 to TRBJ2-3; 8 nucleotides line up with TRBD2. J was trimmed by 1 base and V by 6 bases; bases with no gene match: 3. The CDR3 runs 14 residues. Germline CDR1 reads LNHDA; CDR2 reads SQIVND (reference sequence). Here the CDR3 reads CASRWRGGTDTQYF. Here the CDR3 DNA reads TGTGCCAGTAGGTGGCGGGGGGGCACAGATACGCAGTATTTT. Full variable domain (rest looked up from reference TRBV19 and TRBJ2-3): DGGITQSPKYLFRKEGQNVTLSCEQNLNHDAMYWYRQDPGQGLRLIYYSQIVNDFQKGDIAEGYSVSREKKESFPLTVTSAQKNPTAFYLCASRWRGGTDTQYFGPGTRLTVL.

This clonotype was detected only a few times. This chain connects TRBV7-3 to TRBJ2-2; D is ambiguous. CDR3 length: 13 residues. Germline lookup yields CDR1 SGHTA and CDR2 FQGTGA. V was shortened by 1 base and J by 7 bases, with 7 bases between the two germline ends. The DNA of the CDR3 is TGTGCCAGCAGCTTAAATAGGGTCGGGGAGCTGTTTTTT. It translates to CASSLNRVGELFF.

This clonotype was observed at least ten times. The chain recombines TRBV20-1 with TRBJ2-3; 11 positions match TRBD2. Germline V CDR1 and CDR2: DFQATT, SNEGSKA (reference sequence). The CDR3 is 14 residues long. The junction had 3 bases not matched to a gene; V was cut back by 3 bases and J by 4 bases. The CDR3: CSASDSGGADTQYF. The DNA for the CDR3 is TGCAGTGCTAGTGATAGCGGGGGGGCAGATACGCAGTATTTT.

The chain links TRBV9 to TRBJ1-3, with 9 positions matching TRBD1. Germline V gives CDR1 SGDLS, CDR2 YYNGEE. CDR3 length equals 15 residues. After removal of 3 bases from V and 8 bases from J, the junction contained 9 bases not matched to a gene. The CDR3 DNA sequence: TGTGCCAGCAGCGGCGGGACAGGGCGGCGGGACACCATATATTTT. This gives the protein CASSGGTGRRDTIYF.

This clonotype showed up just a few times. The V gene is TRBV20-1, the J gene TRBJ2-3, with 7 bases lining up with TRBD2. The V gene's germline CDR1 is DFQATT and CDR2 SNEGSKA (reference sequence). CDR3 length equals 14 residues. V gave up 7 bases and J gave up 6 bases; unmatched junction bases: 13. CDR3 nucleotide sequence: TGCAGTGGCCCCCCAGCGGGGAAAGGGGATACGCAGTATTTT. Its translation is CSGPPAGKGDTQYF.

The chain joins TRBV12-3 or TRBV12-4 to TRBJ1-1; the D gene is possibly TRBD1 (6 bases). This CDR3 comprises 14 residues. The V and J ends lost 1 base and 6 bases respectively, with 12 bases between them. The CDR3 loop is CASSLDRVRSEAFF. In DNA, the CDR3 is TGTGCCAGCAGTTTAGACAGGGTTAGGTCTGAAGCTTTCTTT.

This clonotype was seen only a few times. V and J are TRBV5-1 and TRBJ2-3; 10 bases agree with TRBD2. With 0 bases clipped from V and 5 bases from J, the junction kept 18 bases outside the gene matches. From germline, CDR1 is SGHRS and CDR2 YFSETQ. The CDR3 is 20 residues long. The CDR3: CASSLEAAGGAFPQEDTQYF. For the CDR3, the DNA is TGCGCCAGCAGCTTGGAGGCAGCGGGGGGGGCCTTCCCGCAGGAAGATACGCAGTATTTT.

This clonotype was seen a handful of times. This rearrangement joins TRBV10-3 to TRBJ2-5, with unresolved D. Germline CDR1 and CDR2: ENHRY and SYGVKD. V was trimmed by 11 bases and J by 1 base, leaving 8 bases between them. The CDR3 consists of 11 residues. Here the CDR3 DNA reads TGTGCCTCCAGAACCCAAGAGACCCAGTACTTC. This gives the protein CASRTQETQYF.

In this sample, this clonotype turned up many times. The V call is TRBV5-1, the J call TRBJ2-7; the D is unclear. The CDR3 is made up of 14 amino acids. Per germline, CDR1 SGHRS and CDR2 YFSETQ. Between the trimmed V and J ends, which lost 1 base and 0 bases, there was a span of 8 bases. The CDR3 sequence is CASSLQLASYEQYF. CDR3 nucleotides: TGCGCCAGCAGCTTGCAGCTGGCCTCCTACGAGCAGTACTTC.

The V call is TRBV20-1, the J call TRBJ1-4; D may be TRBD1 (5 bases). The CDR3 is 15 residues long. Germline loops: CDR1 DFQATT, CDR2 SNEGSKA (reference sequence). V gave up 6 bases and J gave up 8 bases, with 22 bases separating them. CDR3 bases: TGCAGTGCCCCGCTGGGGGGGGGTGCGAGGGAAAAACTGTTTTTT. Translation gives CSAPLGGGAREKLFF.